This T cell receptor (beta chain) was identified in a study of T-cell memory formation after mild COVID-19. In the study overall: Most TCR clusters belonged to a single donor.

TCRdb re-analysed the 5' RACE reads in MiXCR, keeping a single row per CDR3 protein. The sample has roughly 510,000 distinct CDR3 sequences; around 16% are singletons. The germline V and J ends were trimmed by 7 bases and 2 bases, with 19 bases remaining between them. Germline CDR1 is SGHTA and CDR2 is FQGNSA. This CDR3 is built from 16 residues. The sequenced material came from PBMCs or a T cell subset sorted from them (not recorded which). The sequence came from an adult woman who had mild COVID-19 (a few samples of this study predate the infection). Cell type and time point are not known. The chain has TRBV7-2 and TRBJ2-3; D might be TRBD1 or TRBD2, each matching 5 bases. The CDR3 DNA is TGTGCCAGCACGTTTGCCGGGACCCGGATCACAGATACGCAGTATTTT. As protein: CASTFAGTRITDTQYF.